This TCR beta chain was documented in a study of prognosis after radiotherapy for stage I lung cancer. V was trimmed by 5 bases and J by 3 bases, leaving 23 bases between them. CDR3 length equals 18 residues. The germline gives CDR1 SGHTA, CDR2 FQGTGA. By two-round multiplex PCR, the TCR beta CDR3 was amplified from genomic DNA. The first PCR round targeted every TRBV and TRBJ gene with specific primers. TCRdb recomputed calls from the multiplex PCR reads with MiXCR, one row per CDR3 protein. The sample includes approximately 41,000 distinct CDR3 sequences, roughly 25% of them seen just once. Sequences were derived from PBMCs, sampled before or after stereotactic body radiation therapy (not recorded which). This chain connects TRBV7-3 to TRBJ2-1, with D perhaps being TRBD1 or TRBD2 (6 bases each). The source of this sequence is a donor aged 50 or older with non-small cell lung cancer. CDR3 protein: CASSTRRGERGNYNEQFF. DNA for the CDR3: TGTGCCAGCAGCACACGGAGGGGCGAAAGGGGGAACTACAATGAGCAGTTCTTC.